The T cell receptor beta chain under discussion was sequenced for a study of early T cells in non-severe SARS-CoV-2 infection (dated by TCRdb to about 2021). Describing the broader study: Because TCR sequencing was done on bulk RNA from unsorted whole blood, the alpha and beta chains could not be paired.

Broader findings and caveats from the paper: VDJdb matching was skewed toward anti-spike CD8 responses and likely underestimated virus-specific expansions, missing private and CD4 specificities.

This was a case-control study nested in a cohort of healthcare workers in London, UK, who had nasopharyngeal swab PCR tests and blood samples taken every week. Healthcare workers were enrolled in the week of the UK lockdown, from 23 to 31 March 2020, and were followed every week for up to roughly 15 weeks. Note on this clonotype: This receptor's antigen is unknown. No per-base quality is available; no much larger clone lies one base away.

The CDR3 holds 15 amino acids from the cysteine to the phenylalanine. The retained sequence is limited to the CDR3, 45 bases, with the frame set at the first base. V is cut by 7 bases and J by 4 bases, and the space between the germline ends is 17 bases. To prepare the library, 5' RACE was applied. TCRdb names NextSeq 500 as the instrument used. In the TCR library protocol, unique molecular identifiers were attached to individual cDNA molecules to correct for PCR bias and sequencing error. Both TCR alpha and beta chains were sequenced, and tight co-correlation was observed between alpha and beta sequence abundances in each sample. As for the original processing: Decombinator V4 was used to annotate the V gene, J gene and CDR3 of the TCR sequences. Expanded TCRs were defined as changing significantly between any two time points under a Poisson model with p below 0.0001. TCR abundances were normalised to the total number of TCRs sequenced per sample and were expressed as counts per million. MAIT TCRs were defined by TRAV1-2 paired with TRAJ12, TRAJ20 or TRAJ33, and iNKT TCRs by TRAV10 paired with TRAJ18. A search of VDJdb, accessed on 1 November 2021, was run for TCRs annotated to CMV, EBV and SARS-CoV-2, with TCRs annotated for multiple antigens excluded. The public sequencing data were trimmed at Q25 with fastp and processed into clonotypes with MiXCR by TCRdb, which kept only in-frame beta chains. A single entry per CDR3 protein holds the most common genes and DNA from its merged rows. For this entry, the V and J calls and clone size follow TCRdb and not the study's own pipeline. In this sample the table shows nearly 90,000 distinct CDR3 sequences, 13% to 15% of which occur a single time. More than 6.5% of the sample lies in the top ten.

This sequence uses TRBV12-3 or TRBV12-4 and TRBJ2-1; the best D guess is TRBD2, with 6 bases matching. The specimen sequenced was whole blood. The source of this sequence is an adult who was a healthcare worker with PCR-confirmed SARS-CoV-2 infection or an uninfected control (not recorded which). The CDR3 region reads CASIGGEAAYNEQFF. In nucleotides, the sequence is TGTGCCAGCATCGGAGGGGAGGCCGCTTACAATGAGCAGTTCTTC.